These 9 T cell receptor beta chains were all obtained from the same sample, sequenced in a study of shared clonotypes between healthy human individuals. Method: immunoSEQ multiplex PCR; TCRdb's copy keeps in-frame clones and lacks some. The sample includes some 500,000 clones, about 96% of them seen just once. Sequencing was done on a sample of naive CD4+ T cells sorted from blood. Specified subset: CD45RA+ positively selected. The receptor set was obtained from a woman aged 30 to 39 in good health.

The chain couples TRBV10-2 to TRBJ1-2; possible D gene TRBD1, 5 bases. CDR3 length equals 14 residues. CDR1 WSHSY and CDR2 SAAADI come from the germline V gene. V lost 4 bases and J lost 5, with 14 bases in between. The CDR3 DNA follows: TGCGCCAGCAGTGGGCCGATGGGGCATTATGGCTACACCTTC. The encoded protein is CASSGPMGHYGYTF.

This CDR3 is CASSSGMTLQPQHF. DNA for the CDR3: TGTGCCAGCAGTTCCGGGATGACCCTTCAGCCCCAGCATTTT. V usage is TRBV28 and J usage is TRBJ1-5; no reliable D call. CDR3 length: 14 residues. The germline V gene has CDR1 MDHEN and CDR2 SYDVKM. V was clipped by 4 bases and J by 6 bases, with 13 bases between them.

V and J are TRBV10-2 and TRBJ1-1; 8 positions match TRBD1. J gave up 1 base and V 6 bases, and 7 bases lay outside the gene matches. Germline loops: CDR1 WSHSY, CDR2 SAAADI. This CDR3 region has 15 residues. CDR3 amino acids: CASRPGQGRNTEAFF. CDR3 DNA sequence: TGCGCCAGCAGACCCGGACAGGGTCGGAACACTGAAGCTTTCTTT.

CDR3 loop: CAIQTSLAGNEQFF. The CDR3 bases are TGTGCCATTCAGACTAGCCTAGCGGGGAATGAGCAGTTCTTC. V gene TRBV15 combines with J gene TRBJ2-1; 9 positions agree with TRBD2. V lost 10 bases and J lost 7; bases outside the gene matches: 11. The CDR3 is made up of 14 amino acids. Germline V gives CDR1 LNHNV, CDR2 YYDKDF (reference sequence). Full variable domain (outside the CDR3, taken from reference TRBV15 and TRBJ2-1): DAMVIQNPRYQVTQFGKPVTLSCSQTLNHNVMYWYQQKSSQAPKLLFHYYDKDFNNEADTPDNFQSRRPNTSFCFLDIRSPGLGDTAMYLCAIQTSLAGNEQFFGPGTRLTVL.

The rearrangement uses TRBV5-1 and TRBJ1-2; weak D call: TRBD1 (5 bases). Germline lookup yields CDR1 SGHRS and CDR2 YFSETQ. Trimming pared 1 base from V and 7 bases from J, leaving 17 bases between. The CDR3 loop spans 15 amino acids. In DNA, the CDR3 is TGCGCCAGCAGCTTGCAGGGTCGAGCTTCGGGTGGCTACACCTTC. It specifies CASSLQGRASGGYTF.

V is TRBV5-1 and J is TRBJ2-6; D is possibly TRBD2 (5 bases). The CDR3 totals 16 residues. The germline V and J ends were trimmed by 3 bases and 0 bases, with 10 bases remaining between them. Germline V lookup: CDR1 SGHRS, CDR2 YFSETQ. The CDR3, as DNA: TGCGCCAGCAGCTCGCCGGGGAACTCTGGGGCCAACGTCCTGACTTTC. Encoded protein: CASSSPGNSGANVLTF.

This chain uses TRBV7-6 with TRBJ2-5; no firm D call. The assigned J gene may be wrong: the sequence end matches TRBJ2-7 better. The germline V gene has CDR1 SGHVS and CDR2 FNYEAQ. The CDR3 is made up of 13 amino acids. The CDR3 reads CASSPRSAYEQYF. In nucleotides, the CDR3 is TGTGCCAGCAGCCCGAGGAGCGCTTACGAGCAGTACTTC.

The genes are TRBV6-1 and TRBJ2-7; the match to TRBD1 covers 11 bases. Trimming took 3 bases from V and 2 from J; bases not matched to a gene: 3. Per germline, CDR1 MNHNS and CDR2 SASEGT. The CDR3 is made up of 15 amino acids. The CDR3 protein is CASSEDRGPPYEQYF. The CDR3 nucleotides are TGTGCCAGCAGTGAGGACAGGGGGCCCCCCTACGAGCAGTACTTC.

The V and J genes are TRBV15 and TRBJ1-4, with 7 bases fitting TRBD1. The CDR3 runs to 14 residues. Germline V gives CDR1 LNHNV, CDR2 YYDKDF (reference sequence). V was clipped by 3 bases and J by 2 bases; unmatched bases: 0. The CDR3 reads CATSRDRTNEKLFF. The CDR3 coding sequence is TGTGCCACCAGCAGGGACAGGACTAATGAAAAACTGTTTTTT.